This is a list of T cell receptor beta chains from one sample in a study of OX40 agonist ivuxolimab in advanced cancers. Repertoires were generated with immunoSEQ multiplex PCR, while TCRdb's copy carries only in-frame clones and drops some. The sample consists of 75,000 to 100,000 clones, more than 75% of them appearing once. The material sequenced was CD4+ or CD8+ T cells sorted from blood, taken in a trial of the OX40 agonist ivuxolimab. The source of these receptors is an adult with an advanced solid tumor such as melanoma, head and neck, liver or kidney cancer. CDR3s include the opening cysteine and the closing phenylalanine or tryptophan. The D gene is left open where the match is weak. Where a row states a size, it is once, few, many or the class of an expanded clone; other rows omit it.

j_call,v_call,d_call,clone_size,cdr3_nt,cdr3_aa
TRBJ2-6,TRBV27,-,-,TGTGCCAGCAGTTTATTTTACGGTTCTGGGGCCAACGTCCTGACTTTC,CASSLFYGSGANVLTF
TRBJ2-7,TRBV9,TRBD1,once,TGTGCCAGCAGCGTAGCAGTGACAGGGTACGAGCAGTACTTC,CASSVAVTGYEQYF
TRBJ2-1,TRBV5-4,-,-,TGTGCCAGCAGCTTGGGCTCCAGCTCCTACAATGAGCAGTTCTTC,CASSLGSSSYNEQFF
TRBJ1-1,TRBV5-1,TRBD1,few,TGCGCCAGCAGCTTAACAGGGGGCGTGAACACTGAAGCTTTCTTT,CASSLTGGVNTEAFF
TRBJ2-1,TRBV19,TRBD2,-,TGTGCCAGTAGTGCCCGGACTAGCGGGAGGCCTTACAATGAGCAGTTCTTC,CASSARTSGRPYNEQFF
TRBJ2-7,TRBV7-2,TRBD1,-,TGTGCCAGCAGCTCGGACAGGGACCAGGAGCAGTACTTC,CASSSDRDQEQYF
TRBJ1-5,TRBV29-1,-,-,TGCAGCGTTGCTGGGGGCGCGGAACAGCCCCAGCATTTT,CSVAGGAEQPQHF
TRBJ2-3,TRBV2,-,-,TGTGCCAGCAACTTTGGGGGGAGTAGTACAGATACGCAGTATTTT,CASNFGGSSTDTQYF
TRBJ2-5,TRBV7-2,TRBD1,-,TGTGCCAGCAGTTCGGGACAGGGGGATCAAGAGACCCAGTACTTC,CASSSGQGDQETQYF
TRBJ2-7,TRBV5-5,TRBD1,-,TGTGCCAGCAGCAAATCACCGGGACAGGGGGCCTCCTACGAGCAGTACTTC,CASSKSPGQGASYEQYF
TRBJ1-1,TRBV4-1,-,once,TGCGCCAGCAGCCAAGAGATAGGATCAAGCACTGAAGCTTTCTTT,CASSQEIGSSTEAFF
TRBJ1-2,TRBV9,-,-,TGTGCCAGCAGCGTAGTACAGGGCCTAGACGGAGGCTACACCTTC,CASSVVQGLDGGYTF
TRBJ1-2,TRBV4-1,-,-,TGCGCCACCGGTTCGTTGCGGGGAACTAACTATGGCTACACCTTC,CATGSLRGTNYGYTF
TRBJ2-2,TRBV5-1,-,once,TGCGCCAGCAGCGGGACTCTCAACACCGGGGAGCTGTTTTTT,CASSGTLNTGELFF
TRBJ2-1,TRBV9,TRBD2,once,TGTGCCAGCAGCGTCCTTAGCGGGAGTGCGGGCAATGAGCAGTTCTTC,CASSVLSGSAGNEQFF
TRBJ2-3,TRBV7-2,TRBD2,-,TGTGCCAGCAGCCGCCGGACTAGCGGGTTCGATACGCAGTATTTT,CASSRRTSGFDTQYF
TRBJ2-5,TRBV7-3,TRBD1,-,TGTGCCAGCAGCCTGACAGGGTCCTTAGAGACCCAGTACTTC,CASSLTGSLETQYF
TRBJ1-1,TRBV9,-,-,TGTGCCAGCAGCGTAGAACTCGCGGGGGCGACTGAAGCTTTCTTT,CASSVELAGATEAFF
TRBJ2-1,TRBV18,-,-,TGTGCCAGCTCACCAGATGTTGGGGCTAGCTCCTACAATGAGCAGTTCTTC,CASSPDVGASSYNEQFF
TRBJ2-7,TRBV20-1,-,-,TGCAGTGCTAGAGATGCTTACGAGCAGTACTTC,CSARDAYEQYF
TRBJ2-2,TRBV29-1,-,-,TGCAGCGACCCCGGGGCGGGGACCGGGGAGCTGTTTTTT,CSDPGAGTGELFF
TRBJ2-3,TRBV19,TRBD2,once,TGTGCCAGTAGTATAGGAGGCAGCGGGAGGGCAGATACGCAGTATTTT,CASSIGGSGRADTQYF
TRBJ2-7,TRBV19,-,-,TGTGCCAGTAGTATAGTCGGGTCAGAGCTGGGAGAGCAGTACTTC,CASSIVGSELGEQYF
TRBJ2-3,TRBV9,TRBD2,-,TGTGCCAGCAGCGCAGGACTAGCGGGAGACGGGACAGATACGCAGTATTTT,CASSAGLAGDGTDTQYF
TRBJ1-2,TRBV28,TRBD1,once,TGTGCCAGCAGTCCGACAGGGTACCTACTTAACTATGGCTACACCTTC,CASSPTGYLLNYGYTF
TRBJ2-7,TRBV6-1,TRBD2,-,TGTGCCACCCAGCGGGAGGGCCCTGTAGGGCTCGAGCAGTACTTC,CATQREGPVGLEQYF
TRBJ2-3,TRBV7-6,-,-,TGTGCCAGCAGCTTGATACAGGGGGGGGGCACAGATACGCAGTATTTT,CASSLIQGGGTDTQYF
TRBJ1-5,TRBV11-2,-,-,TGTGCCAGCAGCCCCGGACAGTGGGGGGTCGGGTATAGCAATCAGCCCCAGCATTTT,CASSPGQWGVGYSNQPQHF
TRBJ2-3,TRBV9,TRBD1,-,TGTGCCAGCAGCGCCGCCTGGGGGGCCAGGGGGCTCACAGATACGCAGTATTTT,CASSAAWGARGLTDTQYF
TRBJ2-7,TRBV18,-,-,TGTGCCAGCTCACCCTGGACAGCCTACGAGCAGTACTTC,CASSPWTAYEQYF
TRBJ1-1,TRBV4-1,-,-,TGCGCCAGCAGCCAAGTTGGAGGGGGGGACACTGAAGCTTTCTTT,CASSQVGGGDTEAFF
TRBJ2-3,TRBV30,TRBD2,-,TGTGCCTGGAGTACTAGCGGGAGTCCAGATACGCAGTATTTT,CAWSTSGSPDTQYF
TRBJ2-1,TRBV7-2,-,once,TGTGCCAGCAGCTTAGCAGGCGGGCCCTACAATGAGCAGTTCTTC,CASSLAGGPYNEQFF